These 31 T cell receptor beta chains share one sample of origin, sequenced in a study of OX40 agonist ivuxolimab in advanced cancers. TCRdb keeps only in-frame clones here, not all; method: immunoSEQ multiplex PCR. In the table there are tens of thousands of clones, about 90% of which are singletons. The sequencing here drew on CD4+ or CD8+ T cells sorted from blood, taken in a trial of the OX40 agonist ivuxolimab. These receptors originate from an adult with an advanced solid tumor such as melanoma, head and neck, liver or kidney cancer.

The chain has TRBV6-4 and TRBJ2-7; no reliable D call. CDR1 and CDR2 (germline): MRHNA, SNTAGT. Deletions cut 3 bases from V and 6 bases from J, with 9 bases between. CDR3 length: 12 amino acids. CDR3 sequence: CASSEGRVEQYF. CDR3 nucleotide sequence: TGTGCCAGCAGTGAAGGACGGGTCGAGCAGTACTTC.

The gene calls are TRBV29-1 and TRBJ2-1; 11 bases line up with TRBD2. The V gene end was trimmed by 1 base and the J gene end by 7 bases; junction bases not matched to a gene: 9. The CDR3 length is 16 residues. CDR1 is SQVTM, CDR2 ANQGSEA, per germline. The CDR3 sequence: CSVEGELAGVGNEQFF. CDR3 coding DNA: TGCAGCGTTGAAGGGGAACTAGCGGGAGTGGGTAATGAGCAGTTCTTC.

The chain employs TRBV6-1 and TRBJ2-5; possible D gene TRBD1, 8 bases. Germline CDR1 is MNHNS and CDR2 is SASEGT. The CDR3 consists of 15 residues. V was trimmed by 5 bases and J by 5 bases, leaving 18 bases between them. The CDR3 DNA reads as TGTGCCAGCAGTTCTCTCGACAGGGGAGGGGAGACCCAGTACTTC. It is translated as CASSSLDRGGETQYF.

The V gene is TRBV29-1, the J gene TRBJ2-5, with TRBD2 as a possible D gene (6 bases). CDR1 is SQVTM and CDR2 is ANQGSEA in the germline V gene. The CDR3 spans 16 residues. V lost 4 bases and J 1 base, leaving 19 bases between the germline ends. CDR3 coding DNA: TGCAGCGTTGGGGGAGGCGGATTATCATTCCAAGAGACCCAGTACTTC. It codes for CSVGGGGLSFQETQYF.

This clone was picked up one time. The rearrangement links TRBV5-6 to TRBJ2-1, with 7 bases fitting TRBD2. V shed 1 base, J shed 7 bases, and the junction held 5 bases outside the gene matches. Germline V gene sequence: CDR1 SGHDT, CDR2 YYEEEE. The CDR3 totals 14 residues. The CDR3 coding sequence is TGTGCCAGCAGCTTGAGCGGGAAATCTAATGAGCAGTTCTTC. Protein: CASSLSGKSNEQFF.

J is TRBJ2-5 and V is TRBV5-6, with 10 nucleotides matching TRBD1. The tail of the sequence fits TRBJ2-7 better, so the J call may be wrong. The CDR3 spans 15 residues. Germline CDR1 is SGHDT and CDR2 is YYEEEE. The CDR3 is CASSLYGTGVYEQYF. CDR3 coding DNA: TGTGCCAGCAGCTTGTATGGGACAGGGGTTTACGAGCAGTACTTC.

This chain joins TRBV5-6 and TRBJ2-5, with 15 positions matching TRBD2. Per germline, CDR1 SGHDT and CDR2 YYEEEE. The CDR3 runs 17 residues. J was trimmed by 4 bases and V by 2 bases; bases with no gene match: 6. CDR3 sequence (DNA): TGTGCCAGCAGCTTCCCTGGGACTAGCGGGGGGTTAGAGACCCAGTACTTC. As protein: CASSFPGTSGGLETQYF.

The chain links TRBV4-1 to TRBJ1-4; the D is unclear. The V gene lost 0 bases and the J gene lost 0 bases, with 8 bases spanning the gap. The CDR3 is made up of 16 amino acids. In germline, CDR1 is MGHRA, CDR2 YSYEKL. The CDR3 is CASSQEVAATNEKLFF. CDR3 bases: TGCGCCAGCAGCCAAGAGGTCGCAGCAACTAATGAAAAACTGTTTTTT.

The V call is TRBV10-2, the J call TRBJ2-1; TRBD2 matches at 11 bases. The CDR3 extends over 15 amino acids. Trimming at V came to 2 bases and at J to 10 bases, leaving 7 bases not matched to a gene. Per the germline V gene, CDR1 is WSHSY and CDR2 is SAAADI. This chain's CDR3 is CASSELAGGPSEQFF. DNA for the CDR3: TGCGCCAGCAGTGAGCTAGCGGGAGGTCCGTCGGAGCAGTTCTTC.

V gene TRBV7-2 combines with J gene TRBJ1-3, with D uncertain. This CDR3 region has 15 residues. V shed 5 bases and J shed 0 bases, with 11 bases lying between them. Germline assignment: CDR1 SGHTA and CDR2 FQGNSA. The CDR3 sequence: CASSPEAYSGNTIYF. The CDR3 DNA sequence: TGTGCCAGCAGCCCCGAAGCCTACTCTGGAAACACCATATATTTT.

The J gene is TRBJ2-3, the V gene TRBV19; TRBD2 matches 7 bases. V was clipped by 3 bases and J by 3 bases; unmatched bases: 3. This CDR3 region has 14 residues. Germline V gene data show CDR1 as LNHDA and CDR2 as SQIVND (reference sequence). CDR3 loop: CASSMQGGTDTQYF. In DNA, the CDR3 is TGTGCCAGTAGTATGCAGGGAGGGACAGATACGCAGTATTTT. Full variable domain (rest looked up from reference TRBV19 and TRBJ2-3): DGGITQSPKYLFRKEGQNVTLSCEQNLNHDAMYWYRQDPGQGLRLIYYSQIVNDFQKGDIAEGYSVSREKKESFPLTVTSAQKNPTAFYLCASSMQGGTDTQYFGPGTRLTVL.

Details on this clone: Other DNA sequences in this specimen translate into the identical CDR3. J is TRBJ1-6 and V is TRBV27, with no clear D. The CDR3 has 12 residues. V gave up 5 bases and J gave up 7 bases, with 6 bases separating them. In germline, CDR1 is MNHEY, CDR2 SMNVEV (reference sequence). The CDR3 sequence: CASSLRNSPLHF. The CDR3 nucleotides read TGTGCCAGCAGTCTCAGAAATTCACCCCTCCACTTT.

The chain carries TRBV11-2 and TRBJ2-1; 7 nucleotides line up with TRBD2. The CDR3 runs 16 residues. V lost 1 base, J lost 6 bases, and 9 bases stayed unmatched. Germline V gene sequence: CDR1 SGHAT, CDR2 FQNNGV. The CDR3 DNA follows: TGTGCCAGCAGCTTAGTTGGCCAGCGGGGTCCCAATGAGCAGTTCTTC. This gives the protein CASSLVGQRGPNEQFF. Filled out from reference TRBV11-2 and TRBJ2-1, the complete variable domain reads EAGVAQSPRYKIIEKRQSVAFWCNPISGHATLYWYQQILGQGPKLLIQFQNNGVVDDSQLPKDRFSAERLKGVDSTLKIQPAKLEDSAVYLCASSLVGQRGPNEQFFGPGTRLTVL.

CDR3 DNA sequence: TGTGCCAGCAGGGGACAGGGGACCCTCTATGGCTACACCTTC. Its translation is CASRGQGTLYGYTF. This chain links TRBV27 with TRBJ1-2; 10 nucleotides line up with TRBD1. V lost 6 bases, J lost 4 bases, and 5 bases stayed unmatched. From germline, CDR1 is MNHEY and CDR2 SMNVEV (reference sequence). This CDR3 has 14 amino acids.

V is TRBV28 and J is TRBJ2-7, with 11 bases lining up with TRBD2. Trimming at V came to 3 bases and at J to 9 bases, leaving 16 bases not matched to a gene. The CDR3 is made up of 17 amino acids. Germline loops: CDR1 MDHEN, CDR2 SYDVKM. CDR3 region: CASSFENLAGGNTRQYF. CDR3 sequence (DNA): TGTGCCAGCAGTTTTGAAAATCTAGCGGGGGGAAATACCCGGCAGTACTTC.

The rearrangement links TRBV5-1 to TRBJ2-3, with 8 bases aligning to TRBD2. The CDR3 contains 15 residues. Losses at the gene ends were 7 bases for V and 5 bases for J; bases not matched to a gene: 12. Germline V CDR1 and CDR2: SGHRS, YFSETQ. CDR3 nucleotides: TGCGCCAGCGCGCCGGGGGGGCCGCAGGAAGATACGCAGTATTTT. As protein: CASAPGGPQEDTQYF.

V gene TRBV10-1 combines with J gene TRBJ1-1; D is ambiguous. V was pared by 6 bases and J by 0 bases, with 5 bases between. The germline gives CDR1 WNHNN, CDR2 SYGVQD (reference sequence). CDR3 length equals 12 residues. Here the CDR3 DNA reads TGCGCCAGCAGAGAGATGAACACTGAAGCTTTCTTT. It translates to CASREMNTEAFF.

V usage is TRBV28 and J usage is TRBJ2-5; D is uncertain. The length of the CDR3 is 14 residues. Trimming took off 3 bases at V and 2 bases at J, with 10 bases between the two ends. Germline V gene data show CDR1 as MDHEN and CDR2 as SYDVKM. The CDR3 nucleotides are TGTGCCAGCAGTTTCGCATCTCGTCAAGAGACCCAGTACTTC. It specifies CASSFASRQETQYF.

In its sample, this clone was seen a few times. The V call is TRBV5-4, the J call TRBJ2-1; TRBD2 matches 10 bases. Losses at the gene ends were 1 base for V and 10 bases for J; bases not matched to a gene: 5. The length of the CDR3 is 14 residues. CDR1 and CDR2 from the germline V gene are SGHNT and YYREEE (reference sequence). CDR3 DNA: TGTGCCAGCAGCTTGCAGCGGGAGGGGGGAGAGCAGTTCTTC. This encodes CASSLQREGGEQFF.

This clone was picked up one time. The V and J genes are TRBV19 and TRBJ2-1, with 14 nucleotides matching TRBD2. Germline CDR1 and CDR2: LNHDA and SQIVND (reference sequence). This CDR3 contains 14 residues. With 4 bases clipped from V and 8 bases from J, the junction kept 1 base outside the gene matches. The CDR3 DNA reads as TGTGCCAGTAGTACGACTAGCGGGAGGGATGAGCAGTTCTTC. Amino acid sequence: CASSTTSGRDEQFF.

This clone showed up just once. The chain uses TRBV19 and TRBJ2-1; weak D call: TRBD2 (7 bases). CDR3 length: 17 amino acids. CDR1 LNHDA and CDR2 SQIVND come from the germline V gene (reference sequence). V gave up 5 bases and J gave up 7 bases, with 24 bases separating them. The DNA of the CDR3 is TGTGCCAGTAGTGTACTACAGGGTGGCGGGAGTCGAAATGAGCAGTTCTTC. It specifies CASSVLQGGGSRNEQFF.

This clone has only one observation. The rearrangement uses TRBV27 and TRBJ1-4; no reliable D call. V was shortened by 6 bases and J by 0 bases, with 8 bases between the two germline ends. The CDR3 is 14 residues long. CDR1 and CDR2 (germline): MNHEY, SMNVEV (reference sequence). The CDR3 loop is CASSGVATNEKLFF. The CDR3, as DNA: TGTGCCAGCAGCGGGGTTGCAACTAATGAAAAACTGTTTTTT.

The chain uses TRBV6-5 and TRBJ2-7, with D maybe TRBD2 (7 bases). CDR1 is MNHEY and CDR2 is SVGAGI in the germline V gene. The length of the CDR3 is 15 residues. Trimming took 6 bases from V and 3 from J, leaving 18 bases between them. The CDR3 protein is CASSRLAGAFYEQYF. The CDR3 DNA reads TGTGCCAGCAGCCGCCTGGCGGGGGCCTTCTACGAGCAGTACTTC.

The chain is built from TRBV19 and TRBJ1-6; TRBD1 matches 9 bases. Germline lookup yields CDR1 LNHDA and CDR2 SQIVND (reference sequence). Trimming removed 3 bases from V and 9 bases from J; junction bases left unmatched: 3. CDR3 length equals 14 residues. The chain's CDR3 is CASSIGTGSSPLHF. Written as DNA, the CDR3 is TGTGCCAGTAGTATTGGGACAGGGAGTTCACCCCTCCACTTT.

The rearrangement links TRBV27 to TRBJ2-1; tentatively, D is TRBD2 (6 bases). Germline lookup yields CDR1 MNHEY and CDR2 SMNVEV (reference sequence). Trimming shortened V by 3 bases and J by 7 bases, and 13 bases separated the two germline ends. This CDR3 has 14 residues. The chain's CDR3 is CASSFAGSGNEQFF. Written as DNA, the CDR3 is TGTGCCAGCAGTTTTGCGGGAAGTGGAAATGAGCAGTTCTTC.

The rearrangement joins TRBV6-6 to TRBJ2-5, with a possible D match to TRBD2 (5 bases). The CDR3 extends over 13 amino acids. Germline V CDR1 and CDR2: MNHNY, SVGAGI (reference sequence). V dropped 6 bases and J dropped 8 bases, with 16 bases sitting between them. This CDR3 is CASSPSRTGTQYF. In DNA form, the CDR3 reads TGTGCCAGCAGCCCTAGCCGTACGGGTACCCAGTACTTC.

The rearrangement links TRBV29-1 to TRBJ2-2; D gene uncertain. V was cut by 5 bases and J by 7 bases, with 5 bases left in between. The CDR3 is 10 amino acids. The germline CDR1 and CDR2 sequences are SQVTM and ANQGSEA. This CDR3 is CSVRVGELFF. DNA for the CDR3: TGCAGCGTTAGGGTCGGGGAGCTGTTTTTT.

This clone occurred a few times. The CDR3 DNA is TGTGCCAGCAGTTCGGGAGGGGGCCCTAATTCACCCCTCCACTTT. This codes for CASSSGGGPNSPLHF. The J gene is TRBJ1-6, the V gene TRBV28; TRBD1 matches at 7 bases. V lost 4 bases and J lost 6; bases outside the gene matches: 6. CDR3 length equals 15 residues. Germline CDR1 and CDR2: MDHEN and SYDVKM.

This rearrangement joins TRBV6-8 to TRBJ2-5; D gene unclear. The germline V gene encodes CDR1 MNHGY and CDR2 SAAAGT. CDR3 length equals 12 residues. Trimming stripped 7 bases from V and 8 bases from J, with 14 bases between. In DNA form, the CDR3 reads TGTGCCAGCACCAACCCAGTGACTACCCAGTACTTC. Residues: CASTNPVTTQYF.

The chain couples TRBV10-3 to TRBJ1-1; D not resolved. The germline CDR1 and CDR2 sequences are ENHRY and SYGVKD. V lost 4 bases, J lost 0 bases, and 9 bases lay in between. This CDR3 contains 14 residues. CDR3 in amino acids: CAISARNMNTEAFF. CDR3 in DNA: TGTGCCATCAGTGCGAGGAACATGAACACTGAAGCTTTCTTT.

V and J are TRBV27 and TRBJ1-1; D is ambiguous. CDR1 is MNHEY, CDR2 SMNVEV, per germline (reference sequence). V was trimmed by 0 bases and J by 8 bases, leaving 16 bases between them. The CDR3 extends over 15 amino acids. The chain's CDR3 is CASSLSFEGAREAFF. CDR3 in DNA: TGTGCCAGCAGTTTATCGTTTGAGGGAGCCAGAGAAGCTTTCTTT.